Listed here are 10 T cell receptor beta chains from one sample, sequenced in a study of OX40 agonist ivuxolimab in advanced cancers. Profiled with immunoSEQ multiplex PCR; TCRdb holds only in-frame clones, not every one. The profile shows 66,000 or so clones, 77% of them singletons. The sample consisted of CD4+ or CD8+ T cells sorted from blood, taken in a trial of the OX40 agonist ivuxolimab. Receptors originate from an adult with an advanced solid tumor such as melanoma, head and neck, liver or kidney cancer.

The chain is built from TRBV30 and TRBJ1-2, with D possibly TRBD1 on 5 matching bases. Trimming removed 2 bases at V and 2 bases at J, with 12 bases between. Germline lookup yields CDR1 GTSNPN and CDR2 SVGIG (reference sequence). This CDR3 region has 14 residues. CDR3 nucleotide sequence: TGTGCCTGGAGTAATTTCGACAGAAACTATGGCTACACCTTC. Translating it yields CAWSNFDRNYGYTF. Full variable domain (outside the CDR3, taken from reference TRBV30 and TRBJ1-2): SQTIHQWPATLVQPVGSPLSLECTVEGTSNPNLYWYRQAAGRGLQLLFYSVGIGQISSEVPQNLSASRPQDRQFILSSKKLLLSDSGFYLCAWSNFDRNYGYTFGSGTRLTVV.

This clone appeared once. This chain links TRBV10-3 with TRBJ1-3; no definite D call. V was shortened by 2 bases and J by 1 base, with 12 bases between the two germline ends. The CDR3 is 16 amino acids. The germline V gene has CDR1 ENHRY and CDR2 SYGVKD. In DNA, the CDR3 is TGTGCCATCAGTGAGGACAACTTGAGTTCTGGAAACACCATATATTTT. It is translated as CAISEDNLSSGNTIYF.

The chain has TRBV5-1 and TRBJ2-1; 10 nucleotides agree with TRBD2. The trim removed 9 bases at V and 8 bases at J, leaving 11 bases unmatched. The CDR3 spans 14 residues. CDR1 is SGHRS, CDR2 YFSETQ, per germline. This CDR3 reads CATTAGGHLDEQFF. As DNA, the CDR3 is TGCGCCACTACAGCGGGGGGGCATCTCGATGAGCAGTTCTTC.

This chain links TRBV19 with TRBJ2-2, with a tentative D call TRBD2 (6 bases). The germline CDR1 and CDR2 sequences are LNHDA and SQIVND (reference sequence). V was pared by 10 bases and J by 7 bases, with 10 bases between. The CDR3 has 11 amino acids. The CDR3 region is CATRRDGELFF. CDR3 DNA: TGTGCCACTAGGAGGGACGGGGAGCTGTTTTTT.

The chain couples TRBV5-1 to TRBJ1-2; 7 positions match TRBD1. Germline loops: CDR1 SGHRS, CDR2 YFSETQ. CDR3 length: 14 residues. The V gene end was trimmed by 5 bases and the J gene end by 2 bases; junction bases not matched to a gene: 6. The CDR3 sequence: CASRKEQGNYGYTF. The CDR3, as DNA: TGCGCCAGCAGGAAAGAACAGGGGAACTATGGCTACACCTTC.

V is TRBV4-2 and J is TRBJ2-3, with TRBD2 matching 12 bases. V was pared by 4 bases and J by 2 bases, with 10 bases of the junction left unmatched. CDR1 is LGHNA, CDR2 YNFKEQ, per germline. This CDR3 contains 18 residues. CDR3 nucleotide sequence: TGTGCCAGCAGCCCCAAACTAGCGGGAGGAATAATCACAGATACGCAGTATTTT. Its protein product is CASSPKLAGGIITDTQYF.

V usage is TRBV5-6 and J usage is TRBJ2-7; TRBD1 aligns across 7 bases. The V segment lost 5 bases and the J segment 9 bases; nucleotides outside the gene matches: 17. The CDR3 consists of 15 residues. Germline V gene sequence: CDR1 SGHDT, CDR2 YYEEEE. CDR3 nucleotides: TGTGCCAGCAGTCAAGGGGGCCTTTTTCTACGACGGCAGTACTTC. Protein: CASSQGGLFLRRQYF.

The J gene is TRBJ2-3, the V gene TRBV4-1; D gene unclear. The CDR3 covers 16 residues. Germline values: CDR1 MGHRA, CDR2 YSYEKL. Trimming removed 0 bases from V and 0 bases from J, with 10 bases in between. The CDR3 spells CASSQEGDTSTDTQYF. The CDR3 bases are TGCGCCAGCAGCCAAGAGGGCGACACTAGCACAGATACGCAGTATTTT.

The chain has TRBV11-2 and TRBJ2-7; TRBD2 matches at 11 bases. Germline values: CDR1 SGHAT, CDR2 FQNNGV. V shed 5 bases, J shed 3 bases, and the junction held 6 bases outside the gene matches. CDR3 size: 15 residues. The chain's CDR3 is CASSLASGRIYEQYF. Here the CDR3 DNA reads TGTGCCAGCAGCCTCGCTAGCGGGAGGATCTACGAGCAGTACTTC.

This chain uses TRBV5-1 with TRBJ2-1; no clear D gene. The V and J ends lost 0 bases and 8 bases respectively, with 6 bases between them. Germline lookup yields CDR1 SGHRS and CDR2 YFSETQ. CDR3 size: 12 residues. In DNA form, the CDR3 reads TGCGCCAGCAGCTTGGATTCACATGAGCAGTTCTTC. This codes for CASSLDSHEQFF.